This T cell receptor (beta chain) is drawn from a study of prognosis after radiotherapy for stage I lung cancer. Two-round multiplex PCR amplified TCR beta CDR3 from genomic DNA. Used in first-round PCR were primers specific to each TRBV and TRBJ gene. Second-round PCR relied on universal primers. TCRdb analysed the multiplex PCR reads with MiXCR anew, one entry per CDR3 protein. The sample includes about 34,000 distinct CDR3 sequences, nearly 35% of them seen just once. The CDR3 runs 14 residues. Germline CDR1 is MNHEY and CDR2 is SVGEGT. On this clonotype itself: A junction end diverges from the germline sequence, so it may reflect a read error.

The blood draw at each of two time points yielded six milliliters of peripheral blood. Sequences were derived from PBMCs, sampled before or after stereotactic body radiation therapy (not recorded which). J is TRBJ1-1 and V is TRBV6-2 or TRBV6-3; D gene unclear. The TCR sequence derives from a donor over 45 with non-small cell lung cancer. CDR3 sequence reads: CASIKGRRNTEDFF. CDR3 in DNA: TGTGCCAGTATAAAGGGCAGGCGGAACACTGAAGATTTCTTT.